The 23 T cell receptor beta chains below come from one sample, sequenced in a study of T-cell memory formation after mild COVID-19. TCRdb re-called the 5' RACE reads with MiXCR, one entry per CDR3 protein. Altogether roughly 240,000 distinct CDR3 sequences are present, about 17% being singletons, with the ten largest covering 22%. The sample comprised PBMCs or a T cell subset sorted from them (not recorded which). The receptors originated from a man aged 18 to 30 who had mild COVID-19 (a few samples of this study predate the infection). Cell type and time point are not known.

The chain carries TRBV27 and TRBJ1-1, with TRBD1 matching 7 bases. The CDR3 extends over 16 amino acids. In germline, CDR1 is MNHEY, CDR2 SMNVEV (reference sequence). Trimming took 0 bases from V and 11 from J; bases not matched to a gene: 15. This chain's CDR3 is CASSLSRMTVDRAAFF. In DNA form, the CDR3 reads TGTGCCAGCAGTTTATCGAGAATGACTGTTGACAGGGCGGCTTTCTTT.

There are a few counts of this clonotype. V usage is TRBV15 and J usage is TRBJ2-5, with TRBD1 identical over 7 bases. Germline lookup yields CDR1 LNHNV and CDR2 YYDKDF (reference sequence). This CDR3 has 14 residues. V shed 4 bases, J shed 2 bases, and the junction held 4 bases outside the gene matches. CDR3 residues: CATSNHRGQETQYF. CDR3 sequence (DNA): TGTGCCACCAGCAACCACAGGGGACAAGAGACCCAGTACTTC.

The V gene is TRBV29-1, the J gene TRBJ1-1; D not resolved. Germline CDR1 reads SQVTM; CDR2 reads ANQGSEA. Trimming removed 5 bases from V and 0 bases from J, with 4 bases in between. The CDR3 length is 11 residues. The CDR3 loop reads CSVPVNTEAFF. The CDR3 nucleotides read TGCAGCGTTCCGGTGAACACTGAAGCTTTCTTT.

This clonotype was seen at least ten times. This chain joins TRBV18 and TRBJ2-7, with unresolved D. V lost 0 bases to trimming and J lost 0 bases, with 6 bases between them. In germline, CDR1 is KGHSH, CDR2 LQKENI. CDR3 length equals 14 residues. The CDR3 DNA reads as TGTGCCAGCTCACCACCTTACACCTCCTACGAGCAGTACTTC. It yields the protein CASSPPYTSYEQYF.

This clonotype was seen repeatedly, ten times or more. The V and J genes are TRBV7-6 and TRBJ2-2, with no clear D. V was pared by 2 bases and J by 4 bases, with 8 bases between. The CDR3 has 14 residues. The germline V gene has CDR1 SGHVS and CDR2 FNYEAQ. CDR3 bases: TGTGCCAGCAGCTTAAGCTCCGTCACCGGGGAGCTGTTTTTT. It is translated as CASSLSSVTGELFF.

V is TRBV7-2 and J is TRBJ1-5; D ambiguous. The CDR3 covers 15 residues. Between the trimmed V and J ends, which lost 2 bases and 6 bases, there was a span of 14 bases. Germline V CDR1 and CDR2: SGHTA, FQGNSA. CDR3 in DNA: TGTGCCAGCAGCTTATCCAGGTCCGGCGGTCAGCCCCAGCATTTT. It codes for CASSLSRSGGQPQHF.

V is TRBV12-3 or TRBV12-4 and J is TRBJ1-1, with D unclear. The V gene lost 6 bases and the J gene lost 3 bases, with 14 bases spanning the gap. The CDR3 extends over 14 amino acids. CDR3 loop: CASRRPVRDTEAFF. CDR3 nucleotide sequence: TGTGCCAGCAGGCGTCCGGTTCGGGACACTGAAGCTTTCTTT.

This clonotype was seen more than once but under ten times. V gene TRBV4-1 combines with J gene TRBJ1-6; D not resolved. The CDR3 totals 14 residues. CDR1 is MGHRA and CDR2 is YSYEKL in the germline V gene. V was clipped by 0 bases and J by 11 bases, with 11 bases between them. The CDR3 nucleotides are TGCGCCAGCAGCCAAGATCCGTGGACTCCACCCCTCCACTTT. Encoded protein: CASSQDPWTPPLHF.

The CDR3 DNA sequence: TGTGCCAGCAGTTTAAGCCAAAGGGGGGAGACCCAGTACTTC. This translates into CASSLSQRGETQYF. The chain employs TRBV12-3 or TRBV12-4 and TRBJ2-5, with D possibly matching TRBD1 (6 bases). Between the trimmed V and J ends, which lost 2 bases and 5 bases, there was a span of 12 bases. The CDR3 has 14 residues.

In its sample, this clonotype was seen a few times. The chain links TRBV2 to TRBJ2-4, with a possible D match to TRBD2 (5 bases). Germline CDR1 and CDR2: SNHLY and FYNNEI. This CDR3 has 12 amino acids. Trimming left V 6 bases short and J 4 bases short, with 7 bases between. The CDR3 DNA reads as TGTGCCAGCAGGGAGGATAAAAACATTCAGTACTTC. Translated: CASREDKNIQYF.

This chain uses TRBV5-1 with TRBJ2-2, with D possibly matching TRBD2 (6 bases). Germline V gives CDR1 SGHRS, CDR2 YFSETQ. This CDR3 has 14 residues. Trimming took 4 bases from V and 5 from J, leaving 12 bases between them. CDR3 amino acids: CASSLGGRTGELFF. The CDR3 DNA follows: TGCGCCAGCAGCCTCGGGGGACGGACCGGGGAGCTGTTTTTT.

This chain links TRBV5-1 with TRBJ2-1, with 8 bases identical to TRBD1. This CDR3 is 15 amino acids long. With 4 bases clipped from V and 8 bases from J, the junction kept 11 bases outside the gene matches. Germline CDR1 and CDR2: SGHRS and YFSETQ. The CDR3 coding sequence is TGCGCCAGCAGCCCGGACAGGGAAGCTGCGGATGAGCAGTTCTTC. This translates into CASSPDREAADEQFF.

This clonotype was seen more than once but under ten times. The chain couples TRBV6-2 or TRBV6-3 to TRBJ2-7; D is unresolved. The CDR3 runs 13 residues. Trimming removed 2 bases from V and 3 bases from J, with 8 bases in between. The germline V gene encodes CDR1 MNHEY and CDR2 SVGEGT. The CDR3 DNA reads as TGTGCCAGCAGTTACACCCAAAGCTACGAGCAGTACGTC. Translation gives CASSYTQSYEQYV.

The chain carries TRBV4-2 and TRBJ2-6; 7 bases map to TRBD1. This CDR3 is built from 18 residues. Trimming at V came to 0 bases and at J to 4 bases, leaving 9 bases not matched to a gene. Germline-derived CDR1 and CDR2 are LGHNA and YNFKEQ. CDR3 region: CASSQEGQPLTGANVLTF. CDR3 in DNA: TGTGCCAGCAGCCAAGAGGGACAGCCCCTGACAGGGGCCAACGTCCTGACTTTC.

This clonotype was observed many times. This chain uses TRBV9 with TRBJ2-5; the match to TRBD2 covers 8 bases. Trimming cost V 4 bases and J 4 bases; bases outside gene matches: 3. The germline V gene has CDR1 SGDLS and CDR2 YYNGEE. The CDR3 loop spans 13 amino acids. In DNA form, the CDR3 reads TGTGCCAGCAGCCCCGGGGGGGCAGAGACCCAGTACTTC. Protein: CASSPGGAETQYF.

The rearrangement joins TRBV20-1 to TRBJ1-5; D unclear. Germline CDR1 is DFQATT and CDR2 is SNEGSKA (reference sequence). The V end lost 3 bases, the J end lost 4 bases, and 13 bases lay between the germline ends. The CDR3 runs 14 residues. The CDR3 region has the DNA TGCAGTGCTAGTCGGCCAGGACGGAATCAGCCCCAGCATTTT. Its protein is CSASRPGRNQPQHF.

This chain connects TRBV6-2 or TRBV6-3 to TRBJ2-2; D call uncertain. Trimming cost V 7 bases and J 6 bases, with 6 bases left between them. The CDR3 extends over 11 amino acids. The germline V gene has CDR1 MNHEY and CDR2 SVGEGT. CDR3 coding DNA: TGTGCCAGCACACCGTCCGGGGAGCTGTTTTTT. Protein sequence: CASTPSGELFF.

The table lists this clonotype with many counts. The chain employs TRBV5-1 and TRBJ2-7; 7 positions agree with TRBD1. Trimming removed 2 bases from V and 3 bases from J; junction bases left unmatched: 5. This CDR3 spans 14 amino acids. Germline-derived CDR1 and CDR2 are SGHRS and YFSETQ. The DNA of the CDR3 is TGCGCCAGCAGCTTTGGGGACAGATTCTACGAGCAGTACTTC. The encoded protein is CASSFGDRFYEQYF.

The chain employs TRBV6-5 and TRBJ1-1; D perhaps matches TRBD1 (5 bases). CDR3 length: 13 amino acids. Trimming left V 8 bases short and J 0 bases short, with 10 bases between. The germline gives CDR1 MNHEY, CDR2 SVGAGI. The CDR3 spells CASEGSLNTEAFF. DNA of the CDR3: TGTGCCAGCGAGGGGAGCCTGAACACTGAAGCTTTCTTT.

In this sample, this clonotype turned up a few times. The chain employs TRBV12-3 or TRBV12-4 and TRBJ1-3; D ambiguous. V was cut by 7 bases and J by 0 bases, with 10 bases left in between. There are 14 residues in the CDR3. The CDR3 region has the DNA TGTGCCAGCAATCCGCCGAGCTCTGGAAACACCATATATTTT. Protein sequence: CASNPPSSGNTIYF.

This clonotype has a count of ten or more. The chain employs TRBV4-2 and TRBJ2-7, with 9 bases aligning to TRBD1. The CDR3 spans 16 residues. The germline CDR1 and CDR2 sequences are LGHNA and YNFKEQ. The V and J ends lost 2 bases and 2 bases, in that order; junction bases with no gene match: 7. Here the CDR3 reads CASSQRTGAVTYEQYF. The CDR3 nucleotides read TGTGCCAGCAGCCAAAGGACAGGGGCTGTCACCTACGAGCAGTACTTC.

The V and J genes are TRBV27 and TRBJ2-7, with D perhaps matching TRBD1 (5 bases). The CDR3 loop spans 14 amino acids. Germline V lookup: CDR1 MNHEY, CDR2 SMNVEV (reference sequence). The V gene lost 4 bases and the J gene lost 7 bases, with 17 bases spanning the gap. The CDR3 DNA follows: TGTGCCAGCAGTTCCGCAGGGATATTGTGGGAGCAGTACTTC. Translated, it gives CASSSAGILWEQYF.

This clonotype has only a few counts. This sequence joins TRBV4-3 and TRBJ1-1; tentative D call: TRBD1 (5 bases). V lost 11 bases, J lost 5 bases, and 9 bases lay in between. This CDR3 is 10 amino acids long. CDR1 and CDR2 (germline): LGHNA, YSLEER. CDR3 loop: CADRGTEAFF. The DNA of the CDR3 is TGCGCCGATAGGGGTACTGAAGCTTTCTTT.